This TCR beta chain was sequenced for a study of response to subunit inactivated influenza vaccine. General study findings and limits: The authors suggested that few new T cells are recruited per seasonal influenza vaccination.

This clonotype has ten or more counts. Its target is not known. Trimming cost V 6 bases and J 3 bases; bases outside gene matches: 5. The CDR3 spans 13 residues. The germline gives CDR1 DFQATT, CDR2 SNEGSKA (reference sequence). TCRdb called the RT-PCR reads again in MiXCR, with one record for every CDR3 protein. The repertoire includes approximately 490,000 distinct CDR3 sequences, 6.5% to 8% of them detected once, and around 13% sits in the top ten. The source of this sequence is a man aged 50 to 69 who received an inactivated influenza vaccine. Sequenced here: PBMCs from blood, sampled less than 30 months after vaccination. The chain carries TRBV20-1 and TRBJ2-5, with 9 bases fitting TRBD1. The CDR3 region is CSATRTGEETQYF. CDR3 coding DNA: TGCAGTGCCACCCGGACAGGGGAAGAGACCCAGTACTTC.